This note documents a single TCR beta chain sequence. Its specificity is not known. A much larger clone is a single base away; this may be a read error. Germline CDR1 is LGHDT and CDR2 is YNNKEL (reference sequence). The CDR3 runs 15 residues. The investigators amplified TCR beta CDR3 regions from RNA transcripts. HTBI primers drove first-round RT-PCR of the TCR CDR3. TCRdb reprocessed the multiplex PCR reads with MiXCR, giving one entry per CDR3 protein. The data hold a few hundred thousand distinct CDR3 sequences, with just under 25% observed a single time. The data belong to a study of T cells in Graves' hyperthyroidism and ophthalmopathy. Regarding the study as a whole: Most thyroid clonotypes expanded above 0.001 were also detected in blood. From stable hyperthyroidism, ophthalmopathy was set apart by a 13 V-J model.

Hyperthyroidism in the patients, aged 18 to 65, was newly diagnosed and under 2 months in duration. An approximately 10 ml volume of fresh peripheral blood provided the PBMCs. This sequence originates from a man aged 50 or older with Graves' hyperthyroidism. This chain links TRBV3-1 with TRBJ2-7, with 10 bases lining up with TRBD1. The last part of the DNA fits TRBJ2-1 better; the J call may be wrong. The sequenced sample consisted of blood. CDR3 amino acids: CASSPRQGARYEQFF. CDR3 DNA sequence: TGTGCCAGCAGCCCTCGACAGGGGGCGCGATACGAGCAGTTCTTC.